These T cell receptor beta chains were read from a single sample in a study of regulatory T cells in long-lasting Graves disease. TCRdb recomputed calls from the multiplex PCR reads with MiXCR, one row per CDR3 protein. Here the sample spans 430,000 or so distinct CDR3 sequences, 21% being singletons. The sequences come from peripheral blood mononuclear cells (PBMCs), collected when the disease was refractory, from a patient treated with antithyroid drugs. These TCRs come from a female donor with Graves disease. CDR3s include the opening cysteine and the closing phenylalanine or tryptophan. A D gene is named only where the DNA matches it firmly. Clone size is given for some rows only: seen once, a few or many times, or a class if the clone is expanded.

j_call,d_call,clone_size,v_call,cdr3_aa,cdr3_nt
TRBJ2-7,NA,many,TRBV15,CATADRRVTYEQYF,TGTGCCACCGCCGACAGGCGGGTAACCTACGAGCAGTACTTC
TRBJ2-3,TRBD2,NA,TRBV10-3,CAIRPTSGSRTDTQYF,TGTGCCATCAGACCGACTAGCGGGAGTCGGACAGATACGCAGTATTTT
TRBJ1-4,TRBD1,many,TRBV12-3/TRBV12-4,CASSPGWQGQIGVTNEKLFF,TGTGCCAGCAGCCCAGGATGGCAGGGACAGATCGGTGTAACTAATGAAAAACTGTTTTTT
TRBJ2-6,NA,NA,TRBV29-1,CSVEEGAGANVLTF,TGCAGCGTTGAAGAGGGGGCTGGGGCCAACGTCCTGACTTTC
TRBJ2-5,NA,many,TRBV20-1,CSARDWGQGETQYF,TGCAGTGCTAGAGATTGGGGACAAGGGGAGACCCAGTACTTC
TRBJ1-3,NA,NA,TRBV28,CASSLSNLFSGNTIYF,TGTGCCAGCAGTCTGTCCAACCTCTTCTCTGGAAACACCATATATTTT
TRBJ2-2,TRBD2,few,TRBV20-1,CSASSGSWTGELFF,TGCAGTGCCTCTAGCGGGAGCTGGACCGGGGAGCTGTTTTTT
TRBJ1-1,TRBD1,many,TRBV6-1,CATNRDRMNTEAFF,TGTGCCACCAACCGGGACAGAATGAACACTGAAGCTTTCTTT
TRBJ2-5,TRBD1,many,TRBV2,CASSPDRGRGETQYF,TGTGCCAGCAGCCCCGACAGGGGGCGTGGGGAGACCCAGTACTTC
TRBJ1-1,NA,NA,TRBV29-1,CSVVKTWGAEAFF,TGCAGCGTTGTAAAGACCTGGGGCGCTGAAGCTTTCTTT
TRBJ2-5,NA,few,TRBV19,CASSFRSSQETQYF,TGTGCCAGTAGTTTCCGGTCGTCTCAAGAGACCCAGTACTTC
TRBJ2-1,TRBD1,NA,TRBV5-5,CASSMGQGAREQFF,TGTGCCAGCAGCATGGGACAGGGGGCCCGTGAGCAGTTCTTC
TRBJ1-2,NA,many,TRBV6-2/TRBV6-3,CASRETSFGGYTF,TGTGCCAGCAGGGAGACCTCCTTTGGTGGCTACACCTTC
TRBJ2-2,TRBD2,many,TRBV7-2,CASRAGLHTGELFF,TGTGCCAGCAGAGCGGGACTTCACACCGGGGAGCTGTTTTTT
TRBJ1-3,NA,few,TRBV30,CAWQRNTIYF,TGTGCCTGGCAAAGAAACACCATATATTTT
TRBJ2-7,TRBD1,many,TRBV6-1,CASSGGTVGSAYEQYF,TGTGCCAGCAGTGGGGGGACAGTGGGATCCGCTTACGAGCAGTACTTC
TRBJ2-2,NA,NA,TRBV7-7,CASAEGVGTGELFF,TGTGCTAGCGCTGAGGGGGTTGGTACCGGGGAGCTGTTTTTT
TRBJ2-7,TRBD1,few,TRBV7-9,CASSQRQGIGNEQYF,TGTGCCAGCAGCCAACGACAGGGGATTGGGAACGAGCAGTACTTC
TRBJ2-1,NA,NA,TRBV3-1,CASSQIDEQFF,TGTGCCAGCAGCCAAATCGATGAGCAGTTCTTC
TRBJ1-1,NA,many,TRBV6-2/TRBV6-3,CASSSNGGEAFF,TGTGCCAGCAGTTCAAACGGTGGTGAAGCTTTCTTT
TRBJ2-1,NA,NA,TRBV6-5,CASSSIGAYNEQFF,TGTGCCAGCAGTTCGATCGGGGCCTACAATGAGCAGTTCTTC
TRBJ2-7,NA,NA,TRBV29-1,CSVVYGFEQYF,TGCAGCGTTGTGTACGGATTCGAGCAGTACTTC
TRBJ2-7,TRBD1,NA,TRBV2,CASMPDRGRKQYF,TGTGCCAGCATGCCGGACAGGGGGAGAAAGCAGTACTTC
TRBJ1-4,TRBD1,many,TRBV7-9,CAIRDSLLSKLFF,TGTGCCATCCGGGACAGCCTTTTATCGAAACTGTTTTTT
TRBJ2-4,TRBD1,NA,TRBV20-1,CSALLTGRNIQYF,TGCAGTGCGTTGTTGACAGGGCGAAACATTCAGTACTTC
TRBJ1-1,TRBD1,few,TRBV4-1,CASSQGWGQGLMNTEAFF,TGCGCCAGCAGCCAGGGGTGGGGACAGGGGTTAATGAACACTGAAGCTTTCTTT
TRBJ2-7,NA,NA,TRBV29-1,CSVMGPTAYEQHF,TGCAGCGTTATGGGCCCCACGGCGTACGAGCAGCACTTC
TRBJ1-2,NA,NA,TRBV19,CASSIYDGYTF,TGTGCCAGTAGTATCTACGATGGCTACACCTTC
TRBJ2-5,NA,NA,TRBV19,CASSGPGVETQYF,TGTGCCAGTAGTGGACCAGGGGTAGAGACCCAGTACTTC
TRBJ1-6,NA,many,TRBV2,CATTGPTTNSPLHF,TGTGCCACAACTGGGCCGACGACTAATTCACCCCTCCACTTT
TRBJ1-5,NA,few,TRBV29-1,CSAGQNSNQPQHF,TGCAGCGCTGGGCAGAATAGCAATCAGCCCCAGCATTTT
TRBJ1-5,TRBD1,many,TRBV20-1,CSAIRDRGNQPQHF,TGCAGTGCAATTAGGGACAGGGGCAATCAGCCCCAGCATTTT
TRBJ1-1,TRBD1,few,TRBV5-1,CASSYWTGGTEAFF,TGCGCCAGCAGCTATTGGACAGGGGGCACTGAAGCTTTCTTT
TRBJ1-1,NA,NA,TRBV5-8,CASSSPSNRGLGEAFF,TGTGCCAGCAGCTCTCCGTCCAATCGGGGACTGGGGGAAGCTTTCTTT
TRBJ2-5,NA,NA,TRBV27,CASSTPPWETQYF,TGTGCCAGCAGTACCCCCCCCTGGGAGACCCAGTACTTC